Listed here is a single T cell receptor beta chain. Its specificity is not known. This sample is drawn from a study of early stage breast cancer tumors. The overall study: Most invasive tumors, about 75% of the 16, were ER+/PR+/HER2-. Samples were sequenced at about 9.7-fold average coverage.

Notes on the study in general: Tumors had approximately 2.7-fold higher T cell density than normal breast. In about 90% of the 16 patients, blood comparison separated tumor from normal breast.

TCRdb's table, derived via immunoSEQ multiplex PCR, lists solely in-frame clones and lacks some. The repertoire includes tens of thousands of clones, roughly 80% of them detected once, and around 3.7% sits in the top ten. The CDR3 consists of 15 residues. In germline, CDR1 is SGHAT, CDR2 FQNNGV. This clonotype was sampled from a person in their twenties or thirties with breast cancer. This sequence joins TRBV11-2 and TRBJ2-7; D gene unclear. Material for sequencing was blood. The CDR3 bases are TGTGCAAGTACACCCCACGGCCCCTCCCTGGACGAGCAGTACTTC. It specifies CASTPHGPSLDEQYF.